These 25 T cell receptor beta chains were all obtained from the same sample, sequenced in a study of blood T cell repertoires in COVID-19. Libraries were prepared by immunoSEQ multiplex PCR; TCRdb keeps only in-frame clonotypes and omits some of them. The sample yields a few hundred thousand clones, 88% seen once. Sequenced material: peripheral blood. Receptors were obtained from a human donor in a cohort sampled during active COVID-19.

The chain uses TRBV7-2 and TRBJ1-4; D gene uncertain. CDR1 and CDR2 from the germline V gene are SGHTA and FQGNSA. The CDR3 has 17 residues. V was cut by 5 bases and J by 0 bases, with 16 bases left in between. The CDR3 nucleotides read TGTGCCAGCAGCCTCGAGGGCATCAGCGCAACTAATGAAAAACTGTTTTTT. Translation: CASSLEGISATNEKLFF. Together with reference TRBV7-2 and TRBJ1-4, the CDR3 gives the full variable domain: GAGVSQSPSNKVTEKGKDVELRCDPISGHTALYWYRQSLGQGLEFLIYFQGNSAPDKSGLPSDRFSAERTGGSVSTLTIQRTQQEDSAVYLCASSLEGISATNEKLFFGSGTQLSVL.

This chain connects TRBV19 to TRBJ2-7; 8 positions agree with TRBD1. The germline V gene encodes CDR1 LNHDA and CDR2 SQIVND (reference sequence). This CDR3 is built from 14 residues. The ends lost 2 bases at V and 2 bases at J; junction bases unmatched: 2. Here the CDR3 DNA reads TGTGCCAGTAGTATAAACAGGGGGGCCTACGAGCAGTACTTC. Translating it yields CASSINRGAYEQYF.

The chain has TRBV24-1 and TRBJ2-3; D may be TRBD1 (5 bases). CDR1 KGHDR and CDR2 SFDVKD come from the germline V gene. This CDR3 has 15 residues. Trimming left V 4 bases short and J 0 bases short, with 10 bases between. CDR3 sequence reads: CATSETETSTDTQYF. CDR3 nucleotides: TGTGCCACCAGTGAGACAGAGACTAGCACAGATACGCAGTATTTT.

The chain couples TRBV6-6 to TRBJ2-5; 12 bases fit TRBD2. V lost 6 bases and J lost 1; bases outside the gene matches: 3. The germline V gene has CDR1 MNHNY and CDR2 SVGAGI (reference sequence). This CDR3 spans 15 amino acids. The CDR3 loop is CASRTSGGFQETQYF. CDR3 bases: TGTGCCAGCAGGACTAGCGGGGGATTCCAAGAGACCCAGTACTTC.

The genes are TRBV19 and TRBJ1-2, with TRBD1 matching 7 bases. With 5 bases clipped from V and 7 bases from J, the junction kept 13 bases outside the gene matches. The CDR3 has 15 residues. Germline V gives CDR1 LNHDA, CDR2 SQIVND (reference sequence). The CDR3 region is CASSAGTVGQRGYTF. The CDR3 nucleotides read TGTGCCAGTAGTGCCGGGACAGTCGGTCAGCGTGGCTACACCTTC.

This clone was detected only a few times. The J gene is TRBJ2-1, the V gene TRBV28; 7 bases map to TRBD2. Trimming cost V 6 bases and J 6 bases; bases outside gene matches: 20. CDR3 size: 18 residues. Germline CDR1 MDHEN, CDR2 SYDVKM. The CDR3 region is CASRTLKEAGALINEQFF. In DNA, the CDR3 is TGTGCCAGCAGGACCCTAAAGGAGGCGGGAGCCTTAATCAATGAGCAGTTCTTC.

This clone was seen a single time. This chain links TRBV4-3 with TRBJ2-7, with D unresolved. CDR1 and CDR2 (germline): LGHNA, YSLEER. V gave up 0 bases and J gave up 7 bases, with 16 bases separating them. The CDR3 consists of 15 residues. The CDR3 nucleotides are TGCGCCAGCAGCCAAGATCGCTCTCCCTACTGGGAGCAGTACTTC. Its translation: CASSQDRSPYWEQYF.

The V and J genes are TRBV20-1 and TRBJ1-2, with 7 bases matching TRBD1. CDR1 is DFQATT, CDR2 SNEGSKA, per germline (reference sequence). The CDR3 length is 11 residues. V dropped 7 bases and J dropped 6; count of bases not matched to a gene: 5. CDR3 sequence (DNA): TGCAGTGTGACAGGGCTCGATGGCTACACCTTC. Amino acids: CSVTGLDGYTF.

This clone was recorded a few times. The chain joins TRBV9 to TRBJ2-2; weak D call: TRBD1 (7 bases). The CDR3 extends over 14 amino acids. The germline V and J ends were trimmed by 6 bases and 5 bases, with 14 bases remaining between them. CDR1 and CDR2 from the germline V gene are SGDLS and YYNGEE. This CDR3 is CASTNRGGTGELFF. DNA of the CDR3: TGTGCCAGCACGAACAGGGGAGGAACCGGGGAGCTGTTTTTT.

The chain is built from TRBV30 and TRBJ1-2, with 7 nucleotides matching TRBD1. The junction had 8 bases not matched to a gene; V was cut back by 6 bases and J by 1 base. CDR3 length: 14 residues. Germline lookup yields CDR1 GTSNPN and CDR2 SVGIG (reference sequence). CDR3 nucleotides: TGTGCCTGCGATGGACAGGCGTATAACTATGGCTACACCTTC. The encoded protein is CACDGQAYNYGYTF.

This chain links TRBV27 with TRBJ2-2; D is possibly TRBD2 (5 bases). V was trimmed by 3 bases and J by 3 bases, leaving 17 bases between them. The length of the CDR3 is 17 residues. Germline-derived CDR1 and CDR2 are MNHEY and SMNVEV (reference sequence). The CDR3, as DNA: TGTGCCAGCAGTTTTTCAGGATCGAGGGAGTACACCGGGGAGCTGTTTTTT. Amino acid sequence: CASSFSGSREYTGELFF.

The chain uses TRBV5-1 and TRBJ1-6; TRBD1 might be the D (5 bases). The germline CDR1 and CDR2 sequences are SGHRS and YFSETQ. V shed 3 bases and J shed 9 bases, with 16 bases lying between them. CDR3 size: 15 residues. CDR3 sequence reads: CASSSGQGSGSPLHF. For the CDR3, the DNA is TGCGCCAGCAGCTCCGGGCAGGGCTCGGGTTCACCCCTCCACTTT.

This sequence joins TRBV3-1 (or the pseudogene TRBV3-2) and TRBJ2-5, with TRBD2 matching over 8 bases. The length of the CDR3 is 15 residues. Germline values: CDR1 LGHDT, CDR2 YNNKEL (reference sequence). Trimming removed 7 bases from V and 5 bases from J; junction bases left unmatched: 12. The CDR3 protein is CASIPRAGAWETQYF. CDR3 coding DNA: TGTGCCAGCATTCCTCGAGCGGGAGCCTGGGAGACCCAGTACTTC.

The CDR3, as DNA: TGTGCCAGCAAGATACAGGGGGTCAGCGGGAACACTGAAGCTTTCTTT. As protein: CASKIQGVSGNTEAFF. The chain couples TRBV7-2 to TRBJ1-1, with 8 bases fitting TRBD1. The junction had 11 bases not matched to a gene; V was cut back by 7 bases and J by 1 base. The CDR3 is made up of 16 amino acids. The germline CDR1 and CDR2 sequences are SGHTA and FQGNSA.

The DNA of the CDR3 is TGCAGTGCTAGTCGACAGGGAGAGCTCTCCTATAATTCACCCCTCCACTTT. This codes for CSASRQGELSYNSPLHF. The V call is TRBV20-1, the J call TRBJ1-6; 7 bases fit TRBD1. Per germline, CDR1 DFQATT and CDR2 SNEGSKA (reference sequence). Losses at the gene ends were 3 bases for V and 0 bases for J; bases not matched to a gene: 8. The CDR3 loop spans 17 amino acids.

This clone has more than one count but fewer than ten. The chain carries TRBV27 and TRBJ2-1, with 11 bases identical to TRBD2. The CDR3 consists of 15 residues. The germline V gene has CDR1 MNHEY and CDR2 SMNVEV (reference sequence). With 8 bases clipped from V and 10 bases from J, the junction kept 13 bases outside the gene matches. The DNA of the CDR3 is TGTGCCAGCGGACCCGGGACTAGCGGCGGGGGGGAGCAGTTCTTC. It encodes CASGPGTSGGGEQFF.

The V gene is TRBV7-8, the J gene TRBJ2-7; D is perhaps TRBD2 (5 bases). CDR3 length: 16 residues. Per germline, CDR1 SGHVS and CDR2 FQNEAQ. Trimming cost V 1 base and J 4 bases, with 17 bases left between them. CDR3 region: CASSLGGGRTSYEQYF. The CDR3 DNA reads TGTGCCAGCAGCTTAGGTGGAGGACGGACCTCGTACGAGCAGTACTTC.

This clone was detected once. The chain uses TRBV28 and TRBJ2-7, with D tentatively TRBD2 (5 bases). The CDR3 spans 17 residues. Germline V CDR1 and CDR2: MDHEN, SYDVKM. Trimming left V 7 bases short and J 0 bases short, with 22 bases between. This chain's CDR3 is CASTPSKWGDSSYEQYF. The CDR3 DNA follows: TGTGCCAGCACACCTTCCAAATGGGGAGATAGCTCCTACGAGCAGTACTTC.

The chain carries TRBV27 and TRBJ2-5; TRBD2 matches at 7 bases. J lost 3 bases, V lost 0 bases, and 4 bases had no gene match. The CDR3 extends over 15 amino acids. Germline V gene data show CDR1 as MNHEY and CDR2 as SMNVEV (reference sequence). The CDR3 loop reads CASSLSSGYKETQYF. The CDR3, as DNA: TGTGCCAGCAGTTTATCTAGCGGGTACAAAGAGACCCAGTACTTC.

This chain links TRBV3-1 (or the pseudogene TRBV3-2) with TRBJ2-2; possibly TRBD2 for D (7 bases). Germline lookup yields CDR1 LGHDT and CDR2 YNNKEL (reference sequence). This CDR3 is 16 amino acids long. V shed 0 bases and J shed 5 bases, with 13 bases lying between them. The CDR3 DNA is TGTGCCAGCAGCCAAGAGTACGGGGGGCGGACCGGGGAGCTGTTTTTT. Its protein product is CASSQEYGGRTGELFF.

Only a few counts were recorded for this clone. V usage is TRBV7-3 and J usage is TRBJ2-3; D may be TRBD2 (6 bases). The CDR3 extends over 15 amino acids. The germline CDR1 and CDR2 sequences are SGHTA and FQGTGA. V dropped 5 bases and J dropped 2 bases, with 14 bases sitting between them. CDR3 sequence (DNA): TGTGCCAGCAGCGCTCGCGGGATAACCACAGATACGCAGTATTTT. Protein sequence: CASSARGITTDTQYF.

This chain connects TRBV9 to TRBJ2-2; TRBD2 agrees at 7 bases. Germline CDR1 and CDR2: SGDLS and YYNGEE. With 0 bases clipped from V and 7 bases from J, the junction kept 9 bases outside the gene matches. CDR3 length equals 16 residues. CDR3: CASSVEVSSGNGELFF. CDR3 DNA sequence: TGTGCCAGCAGCGTAGAAGTATCCAGCGGGAACGGGGAGCTGTTTTTT.

This chain connects TRBV30 to TRBJ2-5, with D perhaps matching TRBD2 (7 bases). CDR1 GTSNPN and CDR2 SVGIG come from the germline V gene (reference sequence). The CDR3 length is 16 residues. Trimming took off 0 bases at V and 4 bases at J, with 18 bases between the two ends. The DNA of the CDR3 is TGTGCCTGGAGTGTGGGGGCAGCGGGGCTTGGAGAGACCCAGTACTTC. Its translation: CAWSVGAAGLGETQYF.

V gene TRBV6-1 combines with J gene TRBJ1-5, with a weak D call TRBD1 (6 bases). The ends were cut back, 1 base at V and 3 bases at J, with 13 bases in the middle. The CDR3 has 16 amino acids. Germline CDR1 MNHNS, CDR2 SASEGT. The CDR3 region is CASSEVAGTINQPQHF. CDR3 DNA: TGTGCCAGCAGTGAAGTAGCCGGGACAATCAATCAGCCCCAGCATTTT.

This clone was seen a single time. The chain recombines TRBV6-5 with TRBJ1-1; no clear D gene. The CDR3 contains 12 residues. From germline, CDR1 is MNHEY and CDR2 SVGAGI. With 4 bases removed from V and 4 bases from J, the gap between germline ends came to 7 bases. The CDR3 sequence: CASSSGGTEAFF. The CDR3 coding sequence is TGTGCCAGCAGTTCGGGTGGCACTGAAGCTTTCTTT.